The 23 T cell receptor beta chains below come from one sample, sequenced in a study of blood T cell repertoires in COVID-19. Assay used: immunoSEQ multiplex PCR; TCRdb lists only in-frame clones, some missing. The sample shows about 250,000 clones, roughly 88% of them seen only once. Specimen: peripheral blood. These receptors came from a woman aged 25 to 39 with COVID-19, enrolled during active disease.

The V and J genes are TRBV24-1 and TRBJ1-2; 8 bases match TRBD1. This CDR3 has 17 amino acids. V lost 5 bases and J lost 3; bases outside the gene matches: 13. Germline V gene sequence: CDR1 KGHDR, CDR2 SFDVKD. CDR3: CATSGPSQGAHYYGYTF. DNA for the CDR3: TGTGCCACCAGTGGCCCATCGCAGGGGGCGCATTACTATGGCTACACCTTC.

The chain has TRBV4-2 and TRBJ2-7; the match to TRBD2 covers 8 bases. Germline CDR1 LGHNA, CDR2 YNFKEQ. CDR3 size: 20 residues. V lost 0 bases to trimming and J lost 2 bases; unmatched junction nucleotides: 18. DNA of the CDR3: TGTGCCAGCAGCCAAGATGGTGGCCGGGCAGGCGGGGGGCGTACCTACGAGCAGTACTTC. This sequence encodes CASSQDGGRAGGGRTYEQYF.

This clone was recorded a few times. The J gene is TRBJ2-5, the V gene TRBV9; D is unresolved. Germline values: CDR1 SGDLS, CDR2 YYNGEE. The CDR3 consists of 13 residues. Trimming cost V 0 bases and J 5 bases, with 8 bases left between them. This chain's CDR3 is CASSVEISETQYF. As DNA, the CDR3 is TGTGCCAGCAGCGTAGAAATTTCGGAGACCCAGTACTTC.

This sequence joins TRBV18 and TRBJ1-2, with 7 bases identical to TRBD1. J lost 2 bases, V lost 3 bases, and 6 bases had no gene match. Germline assignment: CDR1 KGHSH and CDR2 LQKENI. CDR3 length: 15 residues. The CDR3 nucleotides are TGTGCCAGCTCACCCTCCCCCAGGGGGAACTATGGCTACACCTTC. This translates into CASSPSPRGNYGYTF.

The chain links TRBV7-6 to TRBJ2-5; D possibly corresponds to TRBD2 (5 bases). V was shortened by 4 bases and J by 5 bases, with 20 bases between the two germline ends. CDR3 length: 16 amino acids. Germline CDR1 is SGHVS and CDR2 is FNYEAQ. This CDR3 reads CASSSTGLELRETQYF. The CDR3 DNA follows: TGTGCCAGCAGCTCAACGGGGTTAGAGCTTAGGGAGACCCAGTACTTC. Supplemented by reference TRBV7-6 and TRBJ2-5, the full variable domain reads GAGVSQSPRYKVTKRGQDVALRCDPISGHVSLYWYRQALGQGPEFLTYFNYEAQQDKSGLPNDRFSAERPEGSISTLTIQRTEQRDSAMYRCASSSTGLELRETQYFGPGTRLLVL.

V gene TRBV18 combines with J gene TRBJ2-1; D may be TRBD2 (5 bases). The CDR3 has 16 residues. V was clipped by 0 bases and J by 5 bases, with 14 bases between them. Germline values: CDR1 KGHSH, CDR2 LQKENI. The CDR3 here is CASSPPSNTGNNEQFF. The CDR3 nucleotides read TGTGCCAGCTCACCACCGTCCAATACGGGAAACAATGAGCAGTTCTTC.

The rearrangement joins TRBV6-1 to TRBJ2-7, with D possibly matching TRBD1 (5 bases). V gave up 1 base and J gave up 6 bases, with 16 bases separating them. Germline assignment: CDR1 MNHNS and CDR2 SASEGT. CDR3 length: 15 residues. CDR3 sequence reads: CASSEEAGKLAEQYV. For the CDR3, the DNA is TGTGCCAGCAGTGAAGAGGCAGGGAAATTAGCCGAGCAGTACGTC.

This clone was recorded only once. This rearrangement joins TRBV18 to TRBJ2-7, with 7 bases identical to TRBD2. This CDR3 has 15 amino acids. Per the germline V gene, CDR1 is KGHSH and CDR2 is LQKENI. Trimming removed 0 bases from V and 9 bases from J; junction bases left unmatched: 11. CDR3: CASSPPRQGGTGQYF. The CDR3 bases are TGTGCCAGCTCACCACCGAGGCAGGGAGGGACGGGGCAGTACTTC. The entire variable domain, with the rest obtained from reference TRBV18 and TRBJ2-7, is as follows: NAGVMQNPRHLVRRRGQEARLRCSPMKGHSHVYWYRQLPEEGLKFMVYLQKENIIDESGMPKERFSAEFPKEGPSILRIQQVVRGDSAAYFCASSPPRQGGTGQYFGPGTRLTVT.

This chain links TRBV12-3 or TRBV12-4 with TRBJ2-7, with D maybe TRBD1 (6 bases). CDR3 length equals 12 residues. Deletions cut 7 bases from V and 3 bases from J, with 10 bases between. CDR3 sequence: CASTYRDYEQYF. CDR3 nucleotide sequence: TGTGCCAGCACCTACAGGGACTACGAGCAGTACTTC.

The V and J genes are TRBV11-2 and TRBJ1-2, with 8 bases identical to TRBD1. J was trimmed by 0 bases and V by 3 bases; bases with no gene match: 0. The CDR3 runs 14 residues. Germline V gene data show CDR1 as SGHAT and CDR2 as FQNNGV. CDR3 sequence reads: CASSLTGANYGYTF. For the CDR3, the DNA is TGTGCCAGCAGCTTGACAGGGGCTAACTATGGCTACACCTTC.

The chain combines TRBV3-1 (or the pseudogene TRBV3-2) with TRBJ2-5; 7 nucleotides agree with TRBD1. The CDR3 has 14 residues. Unmatched junction bases numbered 10, after V lost 5 bases and J lost 7 bases. Germline V gives CDR1 LGHDT, CDR2 YNNKEL (reference sequence). The CDR3 spells CASSAGTVWRTQYF. CDR3 DNA: TGTGCCAGCAGCGCCGGGACAGTCTGGCGGACCCAGTACTTC.

The chain combines TRBV6-5 with TRBJ1-5; no clear D gene. Germline assignment: CDR1 MNHEY and CDR2 SVGAGI. V lost 6 bases to trimming and J lost 9 bases, with 12 bases between them. The CDR3 runs 12 residues. In nucleotides, the CDR3 is TGTGCCAGCAGCCATGAAGGCGGGCCCCAGCATTTT. Translating it yields CASSHEGGPQHF.

The genes are TRBV7-9 and TRBJ1-2, with 11 bases that match TRBD1. This CDR3 has 15 amino acids. Germline V lookup: CDR1 SEHNR, CDR2 FQNEAQ (reference sequence). After removal of 1 base from V and 3 bases from J, the junction contained 1 base not matched to a gene. CDR3 in DNA: TGTGCCAGCAGCTTAGGGACAGGGGGCGACTATGGCTACACCTTC. Residues: CASSLGTGGDYGYTF.

The chain is built from TRBV4-1 and TRBJ2-3, with 10 bases fitting TRBD2. V dropped 2 bases and J dropped 6; count of bases not matched to a gene: 11. The germline gives CDR1 MGHRA, CDR2 YSYEKL. The CDR3 covers 17 residues. The CDR3 DNA is TGCGCCAGCAGCCAATCCCCGACTAGCGGGTCGGATGATACGCAGTATTTT. Translation gives CASSQSPTSGSDDTQYF.

This rearrangement joins TRBV4-1 to TRBJ1-1; possibly TRBD1 for D (5 bases). In germline, CDR1 is MGHRA, CDR2 YSYEKL. V shed 1 base and J shed 0 bases, with 12 bases lying between them. The CDR3 contains 16 residues. CDR3 coding DNA: TGCGCCAGCAGCCAAGGACAGACCGATTTGAACACTGAAGCTTTCTTT. It specifies CASSQGQTDLNTEAFF.

In nucleotides, the CDR3 is TGTGCCAGCAGCCAAAAAGGGGTAGGGGGTGACGGCTACACCTTC. This gives the protein CASSQKGVGGDGYTF. The chain uses TRBV3-1 (or the pseudogene TRBV3-2) and TRBJ1-2; possible D gene TRBD1, 6 bases. Trimming cost V 2 bases and J 8 bases, with 18 bases left between them. Germline values: CDR1 LGHDT, CDR2 YNNKEL (reference sequence). This CDR3 has 15 amino acids.

The chain employs TRBV19 and TRBJ1-2; 9 bases line up with TRBD1. There are 15 residues in the CDR3. V lost 5 bases, J lost 6 bases, and 10 bases stayed unmatched. The germline CDR1 and CDR2 sequences are LNHDA and SQIVND (reference sequence). The CDR3 is CASSGPKTGGDGYTF. CDR3 nucleotide sequence: TGTGCCAGTAGTGGCCCGAAGACAGGGGGAGATGGCTACACCTTC.

This clone was counted a few times. This chain uses TRBV5-4 with TRBJ1-4; 7 bases map to TRBD1. The CDR3 covers 15 residues. Losses at the gene ends were 2 bases for V and 8 bases for J; bases not matched to a gene: 9. Germline CDR1 reads SGHNT; CDR2 reads YYREEE (reference sequence). Here the CDR3 DNA reads TGTGCCAGCAGCTTATGGACAGGTGGGGGGGAAAAACTGTTTTTT. This translates into CASSLWTGGGEKLFF.

In this sample, this clone turned up once. The genes are TRBV18 and TRBJ1-1, with D possibly being TRBD1 (6 bases). Trimming left V 3 bases short and J 5 bases short, with 13 bases between. Per germline, CDR1 KGHSH and CDR2 LQKENI. The CDR3 runs to 14 residues. The CDR3 DNA is TGTGCCAGCTCACCCCAGACAGGCCTTACTGAAGCTTTCTTT. Its translation is CASSPQTGLTEAFF.

In this sample, this clone turned up a few times. The V gene is TRBV4-3, the J gene TRBJ1-2, with a possible D match to TRBD1 (5 bases). The CDR3 contains 19 residues. Germline V gene lookup returns CDR1 LGHNA and CDR2 YSLEER. The ends were cut back, 4 bases at V and 0 bases at J, with 24 bases in the middle. The CDR3 is CASSPEWEGRGLTNYGYTF. Here the CDR3 DNA reads TGCGCCAGCAGCCCCGAGTGGGAGGGCCGGGGCTTGACTAACTATGGCTACACCTTC.

The gene calls are TRBV24-1 and TRBJ2-3, with 8 bases lining up with TRBD1. The CDR3 totals 15 residues. The trim removed 7 bases at V and 2 bases at J, leaving 7 bases unmatched. CDR1 KGHDR and CDR2 SFDVKD come from the germline V gene. The CDR3 is CATSRRDRYTDTQYF. The DNA for the CDR3 is TGTGCCACCAGCAGGAGGGACAGGTACACAGATACGCAGTATTTT.

This clone was counted once. The chain links TRBV5-1 to TRBJ2-5, with 7 bases lining up with TRBD2. Germline V gene data show CDR1 as SGHRS and CDR2 as YFSETQ. V dropped 4 bases and J dropped 5; count of bases not matched to a gene: 8. The length of the CDR3 is 14 residues. The CDR3 region has the DNA TGCGCCAGCAGCCCGCAGCGGGGCGAGGAGACCCAGTACTTC. It codes for CASSPQRGEETQYF.

This clone occurred a few times. This chain connects TRBV7-9 to TRBJ1-1, with D unresolved. The CDR3 is 12 amino acids. Trimming cost V 5 bases and J 3 bases, with 7 bases left between them. Germline CDR1 reads SEHNR; CDR2 reads FQNEAQ (reference sequence). The DNA for the CDR3 is TGTGCCAGCAGCCCCCAGGACACTGAAGCTTTCTTT. Encoded protein: CASSPQDTEAFF.